This TCR beta chain originates from a study of T cell clonality in common variable immunodeficiency. Whole-study findings and limits: Compared with controls, CVID subjects had fewer shared TCRbeta clones. T cell subpopulation sequencing would be needed to explain CVID clonality. Reportedly, TCR beta sequences from common variable immunodeficiency showed fewer deletions and N-nucleotide insertions.

The V and J ends lost 9 bases and 3 bases, in that order; junction bases with no gene match: 1. This CDR3 comprises 12 residues. Measured with immunoSEQ multiplex PCR; TCRdb has only the in-frame clones, and not every one. The table lists tens of thousands of clones, with no singletons. This clone occurred many times. Its target is unknown. The CDR3 goes on 3 residues after the read ends, and that part is filled in from the germline J gene. The specimen sequenced was peripheral blood mononuclear cells. This clonotype was obtained from a person aged 18 to 70 in good health. The J gene is TRBJ2-3, the V gene TRBV23-1; 9 bases line up with TRBD2. TRBV23-1 belongs to the ORF category, with a function that is uncertain. CDR3 DNA, as far as it was read: TGCGCCAGGCTAGCGGGGACAGATACG. This translates into CARLAGTDT. The full CDR3 protein reads CARLAGTDTQYF.